What follows are 5 T cell receptor beta chains derived from one specimen sequenced in a study of OX40 agonist ivuxolimab in advanced cancers. Profiled with immunoSEQ multiplex PCR; TCRdb holds only in-frame clones, not every one. The sample has about 88,000 clones; approximately 85% are singletons. The sequencing used CD4+ or CD8+ T cells sorted from blood, collected in a trial of the OX40 agonist ivuxolimab. These receptors all come from an adult with an advanced solid tumor such as melanoma, head and neck, liver or kidney cancer.

This chain connects TRBV30 to TRBJ1-5; D not resolved. The ends were cut back, 1 base at V and 6 bases at J, with 7 bases in the middle. The CDR3 runs to 12 residues. Germline CDR1 GTSNPN, CDR2 SVGIG (reference sequence). CDR3 coding DNA: TGTGCCTGGAGTGCGGGGAGTCAGCCCCAGCATTTT. Translation gives CAWSAGSQPQHF.

The chain recombines TRBV7-2 with TRBJ2-7; 9 positions match TRBD1. The CDR3 is 13 amino acids. V dropped 2 bases and J dropped 6; count of bases not matched to a gene: 2. Germline V gene sequence: CDR1 SGHTA, CDR2 FQGNSA. DNA for the CDR3: TGTGCCAGCAGCTTAAACAGGGGGCGCGAGCAGTACGTC. Protein product: CASSLNRGREQYV.

The rearrangement links TRBV12-2 to TRBJ1-5; the table's D call, TRBD1, has no DNA check behind it. TRBV12-2 is a pseudogene. There are 12 residues in the CDR3. The CDR3 loop reads CASRTGNQPQHF. The CDR3 DNA sequence: TGTGCAAGTCGGACAGGTAATCAGCCCCAGCATTTT.

This clone showed up just a few times. The V gene is TRBV5-5, the J gene TRBJ2-1; D not certain. Germline V gene sequence: CDR1 SGHKS, CDR2 YYEKEE (reference sequence). The CDR3 is made up of 13 amino acids. V dropped 7 bases and J dropped 12 bases, with 20 bases sitting between them. The CDR3 DNA follows: TGTGCCAGCCGCGCCCCCGCCGACGGGCGGCAGTTCTTC. Its protein product is CASRAPADGRQFF.

The chain joins TRBV5-5 to TRBJ1-1; maybe TRBD1 (6 bases). The CDR3 has 13 amino acids. The germline CDR1 and CDR2 sequences are SGHKS and YYEKEE (reference sequence). The V end lost 5 bases, the J end lost 4 bases, and 12 bases lay between the germline ends. The CDR3 DNA reads TGTGCCAGCAGGCTGGACAGATCCACTGAAGCTTTCTTT. Its translation: CASRLDRSTEAFF.